These 16 T cell receptor beta chains were all obtained from the same sample, sequenced in a study of neurological immune-mediated disorders. TCRdb re-called the 5' RACE reads through MiXCR, storing one row per CDR3 protein. This sample has about 33,000 distinct CDR3 sequences, with about 1.6% found just once. The sequenced sample consisted of PBMCs. All receptors derive from a woman between 25 and 40 years old with multiple sclerosis.

By its share, this clonotype is medium-sized. The gene calls are TRBV29-1 and TRBJ2-3, with 8 bases aligning to TRBD1. CDR1 is SQVTM and CDR2 is ANQGSEA in the germline V gene. The CDR3 is 14 amino acids. V was clipped by 6 bases and J by 0 bases; unmatched bases: 5. CDR3 loop: CSVTRTGSTDTQYF. DNA for the CDR3: TGCAGCGTCACCCGGACAGGGAGCACAGATACGCAGTATTTT.

This clonotype was seen ten or more times. The chain joins TRBV7-6 to TRBJ1-6; possibly TRBD1 for D (5 bases). Trimming left V 1 base short and J 7 bases short, with 8 bases between. The CDR3 runs 14 residues. CDR1 and CDR2 (germline): SGHVS, FNYEAQ. For the CDR3, the DNA is TGTGCCAGCAGCTTAGTAGGGACCAATTCACCCCTCCACTTT. This gives the protein CASSLVGTNSPLHF.

There are many counts of this clonotype. V gene TRBV25-1 combines with J gene TRBJ1-1; tentatively, D is TRBD1 (6 bases). CDR1 MGHDK and CDR2 SYGVNS come from the germline V gene. The CDR3 runs 14 residues. V was cut by 7 bases and J by 5 bases, with 17 bases left in between. CDR3 in DNA: TGTGCCAGCACCCACACAACAGGGATAACTGAAGCTTTCTTT. Protein: CASTHTTGITEAFF.

The sample holds many counts of this clonotype. The CDR3 DNA sequence: TGTGCCATCAGCTGGGACAGCAATCAGCCCCAGCATTTT. Protein product: CAISWDSNQPQHF. The genes are TRBV10-3 and TRBJ1-5, with D maybe TRBD1 (5 bases). This CDR3 is 13 amino acids long. Deletions cut 6 bases from V and 1 base from J, with 7 bases between. From germline, CDR1 is ENHRY and CDR2 SYGVKD.

This clonotype was counted ten times or more. The genes are TRBV4-3 and TRBJ2-3, with TRBD2 as a possible D gene (7 bases). This CDR3 has 17 amino acids. Trimming cost V 3 bases and J 5 bases, with 21 bases left between them. Germline V lookup: CDR1 LGHNA, CDR2 YSLEER. As DNA, the CDR3 is TGCGCCAGCAGCCATACACCAGGAGTCGGGGGGCAAGATACGCAGTATTTT. It encodes CASSHTPGVGGQDTQYF.

This clonotype was seen at least ten times. The chain carries TRBV3-1 and TRBJ2-5; 7 bases match TRBD1. Germline values: CDR1 LGHDT, CDR2 YNNKEL (reference sequence). There are 14 residues in the CDR3. Trimming took 8 bases from V and 3 from J; bases not matched to a gene: 9. For the CDR3, the DNA is TGTGCCAGCTCCGACAGGGTACTGGAAGAGACCCAGTACTTC. It yields the protein CASSDRVLEETQYF.

This clonotype was seen at least ten times. The chain links TRBV3-1 to TRBJ2-7; D is uncertain. Trimming cost V 5 bases and J 7 bases, with 9 bases left between them. Germline V lookup: CDR1 LGHDT, CDR2 YNNKEL (reference sequence). The CDR3 totals 11 residues. The DNA of the CDR3 is TGTGCCAGCAGCGCATCCAAAGAGCAGTACTTC. Protein product: CASSASKEQYF.

This clonotype was detected ten times or more. The rearrangement joins TRBV10-2 to TRBJ2-1; TRBD1 matches 12 bases. The CDR3 is made up of 17 amino acids. Germline CDR1 WSHSY, CDR2 SAAADI. V shed 5 bases, J shed 1 base, and the junction held 6 bases outside the gene matches. The chain's CDR3 is CASSRGTGGLSYNEQFF. CDR3 nucleotides: TGCGCCAGCAGTCGGGGGACAGGGGGCCTTTCCTACAATGAGCAGTTCTTC.

This clonotype was observed at least ten times. The CDR3 DNA reads TGCAGTGCAATCGGGACGGCCGATGGGCCCCAGCATTTT. This gives the protein CSAIGTADGPQHF. The gene calls are TRBV20-1 and TRBJ1-5; the D gene is possibly TRBD1 (5 bases). There are 13 residues in the CDR3. Germline CDR1 is DFQATT and CDR2 is SNEGSKA (reference sequence). Between the trimmed V and J ends, which lost 6 bases and 9 bases, there was a span of 18 bases.

This clonotype has a count of ten or more. The DNA for the CDR3 is TGTGCCATCAGTGAAGATAGGGCAGGTTCCCGTTCACCCCTCCACTTT. This gives the protein CAISEDRAGSRSPLHF. The J gene is TRBJ1-6, the V gene TRBV10-3; the D is unclear. CDR1 ENHRY and CDR2 SYGVKD come from the germline V gene. Trimming pared 3 bases from V and 9 bases from J, leaving 18 bases between. CDR3 length: 16 amino acids.

This clonotype showed up many times. The chain couples TRBV7-2 to TRBJ2-1; 12 positions match TRBD2. The junction had 7 bases not matched to a gene; V was cut back by 7 bases and J by 9 bases. The CDR3 spans 14 residues. Germline-derived CDR1 and CDR2 are SGHTA and FQGNSA. CDR3 DNA sequence: TGTGCCAGCACCTCTAGCGGGGGGGCCAGTGAGCAGTTCTTC. Protein: CASTSSGGASEQFF.

This clonotype has ten or more counts. V is TRBV5-1 and J is TRBJ1-1, with D maybe TRBD1 (6 bases). V lost 0 bases to trimming and J lost 1 base, with 10 bases between them. This CDR3 is 15 amino acids long. Germline-derived CDR1 and CDR2 are SGHRS and YFSETQ. The CDR3 loop reads CASSLAGQTNTEAFF. The CDR3 DNA sequence: TGCGCCAGCAGCTTGGCTGGACAGACGAACACTGAAGCTTTCTTT.

Relative to its sample, this clonotype is medium-sized. The chain carries TRBV10-3 and TRBJ2-3; TRBD1 or TRBD2 may be the D gene (5 bases each). The CDR3 is 16 residues long. Germline V gives CDR1 ENHRY, CDR2 SYGVKD. Trimming pared 4 bases from V and 2 bases from J, leaving 16 bases between. The CDR3: CAISVARDQNTDTQYF. The DNA for the CDR3 is TGTGCCATCAGTGTGGCTCGGGACCAAAACACAGATACGCAGTATTTT.

This clonotype came up many times. The rearrangement joins TRBV12-3 or TRBV12-4 to TRBJ1-5; 7 nucleotides agree with TRBD1. The CDR3 spans 16 residues. J was trimmed by 0 bases and V by 11 bases; bases with no gene match: 13. CDR3 nucleotide sequence: TGTGCCTCGGGGCAGGGGGGAGGTGGTAGCAATCAGCCCCAGCATTTT. It is translated as CASGQGGGGSNQPQHF.

This clonotype was seen at least ten times. A junction end diverges from the germline sequence, so it may reflect a read error. The rearrangement joins TRBV9 to TRBJ2-6; either TRBD1 or TRBD2 may supply D (5 bases each). Germline-derived CDR1 and CDR2 are SGDLS and YYNGEE. The CDR3 loop spans 18 amino acids. CDR3 sequence: CASSVVPGTASRANVLTF. The CDR3 DNA sequence: TGTGCCAGCAGCGTAGTCCCCGGGACCGCCTCTCGGGCCAACGTCCTGACTTTC.

This clonotype showed up many times. The chain links TRBV5-1 to TRBJ1-1, with a tentative D call TRBD1 (5 bases). This CDR3 is 15 amino acids long. Germline loops: CDR1 SGHRS, CDR2 YFSETQ. V lost 0 bases to trimming and J lost 4 bases, with 13 bases between them. The CDR3 nucleotides are TGCGCCAGCAGCTTGGCGGGGACGGGGGGCACTGAAGCTTTCTTT. It specifies CASSLAGTGGTEAFF.